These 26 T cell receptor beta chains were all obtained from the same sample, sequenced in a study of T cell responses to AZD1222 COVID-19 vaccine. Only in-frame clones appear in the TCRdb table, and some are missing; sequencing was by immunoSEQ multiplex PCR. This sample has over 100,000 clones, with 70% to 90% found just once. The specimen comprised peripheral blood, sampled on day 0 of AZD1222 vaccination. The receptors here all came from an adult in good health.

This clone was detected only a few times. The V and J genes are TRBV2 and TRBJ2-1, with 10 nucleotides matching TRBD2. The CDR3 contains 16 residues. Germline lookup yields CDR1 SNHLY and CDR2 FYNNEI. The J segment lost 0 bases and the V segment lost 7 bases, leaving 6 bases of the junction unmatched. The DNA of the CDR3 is TGTGCCAGCAAGGTACTAGCGGGGAACTCCTACAATGAGCAGTTCTTC. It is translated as CASKVLAGNSYNEQFF.

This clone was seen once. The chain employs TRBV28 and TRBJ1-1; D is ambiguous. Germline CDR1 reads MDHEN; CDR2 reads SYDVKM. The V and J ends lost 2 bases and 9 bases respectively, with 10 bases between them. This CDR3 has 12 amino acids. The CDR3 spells CASSLEVSQAFF. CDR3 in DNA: TGTGCCAGCAGTTTAGAGGTTTCCCAAGCTTTCTTT.

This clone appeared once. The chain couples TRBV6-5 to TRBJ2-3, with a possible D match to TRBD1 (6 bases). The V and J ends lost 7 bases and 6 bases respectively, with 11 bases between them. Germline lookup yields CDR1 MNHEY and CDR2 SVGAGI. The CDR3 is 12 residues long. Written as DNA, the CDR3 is TGTGCCAGCACCCGGACAGATGATACGCAGTATTTT. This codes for CASTRTDDTQYF.

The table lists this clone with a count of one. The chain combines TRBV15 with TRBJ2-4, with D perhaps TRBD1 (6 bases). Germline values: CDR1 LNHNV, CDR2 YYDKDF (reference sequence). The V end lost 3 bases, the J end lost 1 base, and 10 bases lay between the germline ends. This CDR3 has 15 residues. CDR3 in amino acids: CATSRFQGAKNIQYF. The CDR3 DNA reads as TGTGCCACCAGCAGGTTTCAGGGGGCCAAAAACATTCAGTACTTC.

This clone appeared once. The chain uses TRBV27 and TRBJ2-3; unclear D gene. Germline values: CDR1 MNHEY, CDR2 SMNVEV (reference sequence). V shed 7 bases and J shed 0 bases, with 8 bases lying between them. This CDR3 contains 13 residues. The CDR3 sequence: CASTERSTDTQYF. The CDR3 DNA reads TGTGCCAGCACCGAACGGAGCACAGATACGCAGTATTTT.

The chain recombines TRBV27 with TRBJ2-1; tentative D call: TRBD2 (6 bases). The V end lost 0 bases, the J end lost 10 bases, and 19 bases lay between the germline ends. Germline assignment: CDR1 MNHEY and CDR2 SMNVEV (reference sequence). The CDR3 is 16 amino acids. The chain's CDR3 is CASSLSFSVGGREQFF. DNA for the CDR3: TGTGCCAGCAGTTTATCGTTTTCGGTAGGAGGGAGGGAGCAGTTCTTC.

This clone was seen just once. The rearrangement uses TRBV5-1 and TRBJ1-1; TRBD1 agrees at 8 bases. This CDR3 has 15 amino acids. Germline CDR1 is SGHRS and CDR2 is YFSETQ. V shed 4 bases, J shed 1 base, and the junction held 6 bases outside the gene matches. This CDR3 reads CASSADRARNTEAFF. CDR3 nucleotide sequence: TGCGCCAGCAGCGCGGACAGGGCTAGGAACACTGAAGCTTTCTTT.

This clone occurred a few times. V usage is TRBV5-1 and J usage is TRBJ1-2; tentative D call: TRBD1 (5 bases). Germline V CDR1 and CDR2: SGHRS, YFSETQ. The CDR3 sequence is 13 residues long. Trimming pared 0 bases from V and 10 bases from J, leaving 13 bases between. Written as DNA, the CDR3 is TGCGCCAGCAGCTTGGCCGGGGCCTTTGACTACACCTTC. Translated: CASSLAGAFDYTF.

For the CDR3, the DNA is TGTGCCAGTAGTTGGCGGACAGGGCATGAGACCCAGTACTTC. Protein: CASSWRTGHETQYF. The V call is TRBV19, the J call TRBJ2-5; 8 nucleotides match TRBD1. Germline V gene sequence: CDR1 LNHDA, CDR2 SQIVND (reference sequence). The CDR3 totals 14 residues. Unmatched junction bases numbered 7, after V lost 5 bases and J lost 5 bases.

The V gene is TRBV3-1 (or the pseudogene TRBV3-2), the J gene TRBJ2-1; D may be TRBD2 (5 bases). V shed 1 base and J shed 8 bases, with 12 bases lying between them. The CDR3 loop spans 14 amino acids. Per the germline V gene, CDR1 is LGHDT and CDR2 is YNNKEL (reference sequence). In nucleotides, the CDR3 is TGTGCCAGCAGCCAAGCATTCGGGATAGATGAGCAGTTCTTC. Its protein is CASSQAFGIDEQFF.

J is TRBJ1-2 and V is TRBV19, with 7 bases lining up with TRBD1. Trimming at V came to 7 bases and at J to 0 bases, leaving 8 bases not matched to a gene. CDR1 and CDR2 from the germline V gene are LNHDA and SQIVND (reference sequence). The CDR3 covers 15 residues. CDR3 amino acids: CASNTQGRTNYGYTF. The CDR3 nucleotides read TGTGCCAGTAACACACAGGGGCGGACTAACTATGGCTACACCTTC.

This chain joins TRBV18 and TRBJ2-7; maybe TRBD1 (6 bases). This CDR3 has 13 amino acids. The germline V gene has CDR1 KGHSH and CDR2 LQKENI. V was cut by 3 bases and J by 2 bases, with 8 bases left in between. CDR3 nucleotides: TGTGCCAGCTCACCCAGACAGGCCTACGAGCAGTACGTC. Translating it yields CASSPRQAYEQYV.

CDR3 protein: CASAGGYPNEQFF. As DNA, the CDR3 is TGTGCCAGCGCCGGGGGATATCCCAATGAGCAGTTCTTC. V usage is TRBV2 and J usage is TRBJ2-1; a weak D match, TRBD2 (6 bases). From germline, CDR1 is SNHLY and CDR2 FYNNEI. The CDR3 runs 13 residues. Trimming removed 8 bases at V and 6 bases at J, with 14 bases between.

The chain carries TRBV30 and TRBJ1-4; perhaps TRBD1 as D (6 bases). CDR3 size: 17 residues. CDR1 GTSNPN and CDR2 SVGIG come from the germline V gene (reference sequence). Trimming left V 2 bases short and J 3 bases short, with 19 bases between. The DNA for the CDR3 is TGTGCCTGGAGTACTTACCCACGACAGGCGGCTAATGAAAAACTGTTTTTT. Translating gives CAWSTYPRQAANEKLFF.

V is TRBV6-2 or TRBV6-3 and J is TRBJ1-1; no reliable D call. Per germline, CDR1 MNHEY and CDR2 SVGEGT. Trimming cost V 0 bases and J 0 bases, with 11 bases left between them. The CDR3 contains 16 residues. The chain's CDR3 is CASSYSAGFMNTEAFF. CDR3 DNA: TGTGCCAGCAGTTACTCGGCAGGTTTCATGAACACTGAAGCTTTCTTT.

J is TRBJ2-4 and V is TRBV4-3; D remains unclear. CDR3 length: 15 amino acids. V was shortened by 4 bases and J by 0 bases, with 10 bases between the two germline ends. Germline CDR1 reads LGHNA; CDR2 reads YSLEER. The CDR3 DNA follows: TGCGCCAGCAGCCCCCGGTGGCCAGCCAAAAACATTCAGTACTTC. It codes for CASSPRWPAKNIQYF.

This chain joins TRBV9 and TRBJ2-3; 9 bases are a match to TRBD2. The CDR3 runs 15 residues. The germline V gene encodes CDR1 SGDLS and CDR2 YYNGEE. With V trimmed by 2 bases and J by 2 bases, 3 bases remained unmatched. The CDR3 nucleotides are TGTGCCAGCAGCGTCGCGGGGGGGCTCACAGATACGCAGTATTTT. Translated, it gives CASSVAGGLTDTQYF.

CDR3 in DNA: TGTGCCAGTAGCGGCAGGGTATTCACCGGGGAGCTGTTTTTT. This gives the protein CASSGRVFTGELFF. This rearrangement joins TRBV19 to TRBJ2-2, with D tentatively TRBD1 (5 bases). Trimming took 6 bases from V and 4 from J, leaving 12 bases between them. The CDR3 covers 14 residues. Looked up from germline, CDR1 is LNHDA and CDR2 is SQIVND (reference sequence).

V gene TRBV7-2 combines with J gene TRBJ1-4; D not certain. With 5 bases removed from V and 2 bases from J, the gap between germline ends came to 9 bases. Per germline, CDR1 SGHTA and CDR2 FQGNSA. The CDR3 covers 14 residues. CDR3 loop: CASSPRWTNEKLFF. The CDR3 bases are TGTGCCAGCAGCCCCCGGTGGACTAATGAAAAACTGTTTTTT.

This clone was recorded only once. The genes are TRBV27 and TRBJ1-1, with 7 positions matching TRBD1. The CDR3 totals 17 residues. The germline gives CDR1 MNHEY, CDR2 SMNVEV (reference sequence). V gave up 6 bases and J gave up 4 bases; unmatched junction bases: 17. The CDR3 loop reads CASSPGRGLVVGTEAFF. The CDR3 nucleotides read TGTGCCAGCAGCCCCGGGAGGGGGCTTGTTGTTGGCACTGAAGCTTTCTTT.

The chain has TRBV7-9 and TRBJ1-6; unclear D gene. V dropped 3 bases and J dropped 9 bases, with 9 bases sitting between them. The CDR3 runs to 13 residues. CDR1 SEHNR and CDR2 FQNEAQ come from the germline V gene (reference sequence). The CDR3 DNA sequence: TGTGCCAGCAGCTTGAGCCAAACTTCACCCCTCCACTTT. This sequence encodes CASSLSQTSPLHF. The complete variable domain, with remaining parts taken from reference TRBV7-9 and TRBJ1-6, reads DTGVSQNPRHKITKRGQNVTFRCDPISEHNRLYWYRQTLGQGPEFLTYFQNEAQLEKSRLLSDRFSAERPKGSFSTLEIQRTEQGDSAMYLCASSLSQTSPLHFGNGTRLTVT.

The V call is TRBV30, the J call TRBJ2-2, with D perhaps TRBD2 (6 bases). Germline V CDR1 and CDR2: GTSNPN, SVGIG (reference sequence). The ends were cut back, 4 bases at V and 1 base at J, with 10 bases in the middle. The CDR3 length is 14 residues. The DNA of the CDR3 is TGTGCCTGGAAATTTAGCGGGAACACCGGGGAGCTGTTTTTT. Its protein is CAWKFSGNTGELFF.

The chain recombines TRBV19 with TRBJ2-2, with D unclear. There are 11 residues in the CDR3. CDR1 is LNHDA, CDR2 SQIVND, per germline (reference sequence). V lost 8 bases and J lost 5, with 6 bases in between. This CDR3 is CASGRTGELFF. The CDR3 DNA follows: TGTGCCAGTGGTCGAACCGGGGAGCTGTTTTTT.

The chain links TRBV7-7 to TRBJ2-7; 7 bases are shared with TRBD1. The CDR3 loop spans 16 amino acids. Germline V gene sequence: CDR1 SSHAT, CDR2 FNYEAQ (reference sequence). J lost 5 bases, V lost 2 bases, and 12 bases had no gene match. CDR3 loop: CASSLPWTGRSHEQYV. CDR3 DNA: TGTGCCAGCAGCTTACCTTGGACAGGTAGATCCCACGAGCAGTACGTC.

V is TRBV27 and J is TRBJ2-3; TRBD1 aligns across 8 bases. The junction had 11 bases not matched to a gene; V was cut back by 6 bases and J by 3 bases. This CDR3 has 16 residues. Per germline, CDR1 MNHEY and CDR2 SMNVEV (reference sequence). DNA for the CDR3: TGTGCCAGCAGGCCGTCGAGGACAGGGTGGACAGATACGCAGTATTTT. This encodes CASRPSRTGWTDTQYF.

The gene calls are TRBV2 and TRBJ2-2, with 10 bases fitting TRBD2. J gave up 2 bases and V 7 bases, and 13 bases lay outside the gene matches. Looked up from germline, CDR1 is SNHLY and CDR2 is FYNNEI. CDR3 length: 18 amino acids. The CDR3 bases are TGTGCCAGCACTCCTGAGCTAGCGGGGGTAATAAACACCGGGGAGCTGTTTTTT. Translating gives CASTPELAGVINTGELFF.